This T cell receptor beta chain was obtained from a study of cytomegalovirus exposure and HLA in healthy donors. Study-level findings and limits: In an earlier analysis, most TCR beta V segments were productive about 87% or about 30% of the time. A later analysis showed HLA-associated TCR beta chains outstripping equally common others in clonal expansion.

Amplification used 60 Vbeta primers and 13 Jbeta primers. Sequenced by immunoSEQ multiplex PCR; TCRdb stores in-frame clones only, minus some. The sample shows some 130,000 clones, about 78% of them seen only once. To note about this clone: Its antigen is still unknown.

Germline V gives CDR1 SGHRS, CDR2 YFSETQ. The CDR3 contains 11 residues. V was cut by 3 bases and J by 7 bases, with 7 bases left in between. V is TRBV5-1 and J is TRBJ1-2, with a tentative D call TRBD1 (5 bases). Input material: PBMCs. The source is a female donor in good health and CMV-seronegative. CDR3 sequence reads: CASSWDSGYTF. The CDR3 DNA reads TGCGCCAGCAGCTGGGACTCTGGCTACACCTTC. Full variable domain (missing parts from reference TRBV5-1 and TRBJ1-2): KAGVTQTPRYLIKTRGQQVTLSCSPISGHRSVSWYQQTPGQGLQFLFEYFSETQRNKGNFPGRFSGRQFSNSRSEMNVSTLELGDSALYLCASSWDSGYTFGSGTRLTVV.